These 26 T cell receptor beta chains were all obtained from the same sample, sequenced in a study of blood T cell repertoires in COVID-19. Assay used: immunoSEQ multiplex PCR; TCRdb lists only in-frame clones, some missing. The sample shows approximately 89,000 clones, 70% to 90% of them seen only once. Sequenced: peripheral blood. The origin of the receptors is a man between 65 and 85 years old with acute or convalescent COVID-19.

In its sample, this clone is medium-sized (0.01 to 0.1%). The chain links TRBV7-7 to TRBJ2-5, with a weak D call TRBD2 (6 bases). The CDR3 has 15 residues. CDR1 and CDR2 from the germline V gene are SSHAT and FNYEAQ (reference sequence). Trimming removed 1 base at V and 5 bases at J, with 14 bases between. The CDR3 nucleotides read TGTGCCAGCAGCTTAGGGGCGGGGAGAACGGAGACCCAGTACTTC. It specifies CASSLGAGRTETQYF.

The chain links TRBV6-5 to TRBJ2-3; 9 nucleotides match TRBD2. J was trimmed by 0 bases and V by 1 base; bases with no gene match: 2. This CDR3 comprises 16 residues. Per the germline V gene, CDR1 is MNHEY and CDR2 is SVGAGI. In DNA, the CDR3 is TGTGCCAGCAGTTACTTTAGCGGGGGTAGCACAGATACGCAGTATTTT. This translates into CASSYFSGGSTDTQYF.

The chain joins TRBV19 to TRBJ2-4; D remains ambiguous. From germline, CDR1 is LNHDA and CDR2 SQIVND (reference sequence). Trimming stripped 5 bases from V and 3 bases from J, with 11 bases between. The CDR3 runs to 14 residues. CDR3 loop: CASSPQANKNIQYF. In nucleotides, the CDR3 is TGTGCCAGTAGTCCTCAGGCAAACAAAAACATTCAGTACTTC.

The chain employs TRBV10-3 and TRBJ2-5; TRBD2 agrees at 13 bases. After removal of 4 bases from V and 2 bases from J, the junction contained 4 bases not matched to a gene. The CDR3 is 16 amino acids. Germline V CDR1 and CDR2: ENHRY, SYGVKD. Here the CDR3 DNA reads TGTGCCATCAGTGCACCGGGACTAGCGGGGCAAGAGACCCAGTACTTC. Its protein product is CAISAPGLAGQETQYF.

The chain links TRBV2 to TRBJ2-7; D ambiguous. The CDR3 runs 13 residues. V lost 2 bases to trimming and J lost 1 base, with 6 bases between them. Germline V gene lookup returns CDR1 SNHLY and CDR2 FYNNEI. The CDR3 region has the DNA TGTGCCAGCAGTGAAATCAGGTCCTACGAGCAGTACTTC. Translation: CASSEIRSYEQYF.

CDR3 DNA sequence: TGTGCCAGCAGCCAAAGTCGTGGCAGGGCAACCTCCTACGAGCAGTACTTC. Protein product: CASSQSRGRATSYEQYF. The V call is TRBV7-9, the J call TRBJ2-7, with D tentatively TRBD1 (5 bases). V was cut by 5 bases and J by 0 bases, with 20 bases left in between. This CDR3 is 17 amino acids long. Germline-derived CDR1 and CDR2 are SEHNR and FQNEAQ (reference sequence).

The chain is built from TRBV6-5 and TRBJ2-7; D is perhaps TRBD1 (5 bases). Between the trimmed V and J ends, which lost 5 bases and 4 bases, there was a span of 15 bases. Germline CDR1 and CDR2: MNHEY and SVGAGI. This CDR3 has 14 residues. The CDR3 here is CASSIAQGGYEQYV. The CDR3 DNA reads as TGTGCCAGCAGTATTGCCCAGGGTGGGTACGAGCAGTACGTC.

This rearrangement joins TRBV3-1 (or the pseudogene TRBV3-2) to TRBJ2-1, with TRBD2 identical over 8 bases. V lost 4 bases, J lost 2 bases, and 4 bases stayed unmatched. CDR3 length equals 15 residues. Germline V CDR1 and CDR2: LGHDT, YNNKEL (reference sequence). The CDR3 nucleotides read TGTGCCAGCAGCCCCAGCGGGGGACCCTACAATGAGCAGTTCTTC. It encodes CASSPSGGPYNEQFF.

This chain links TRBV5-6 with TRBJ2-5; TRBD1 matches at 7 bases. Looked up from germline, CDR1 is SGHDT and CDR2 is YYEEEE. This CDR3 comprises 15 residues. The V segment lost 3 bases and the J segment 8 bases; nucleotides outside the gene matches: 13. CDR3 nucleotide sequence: TGTGCCAGCAGCTCGACGTCAGGGGGTTTCTTAACCCAGTACTTC. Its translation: CASSSTSGGFLTQYF. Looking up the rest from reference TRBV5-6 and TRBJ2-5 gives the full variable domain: DAGVTQSPTHLIKTRGQQVTLRCSPKSGHDTVSWYQQALGQGPQFIFQYYEEEERQRGNFPDRFSGHQFPNYSSELNVNALLLGDSALYLCASSSTSGGFLTQYFGPGTRLLVL.

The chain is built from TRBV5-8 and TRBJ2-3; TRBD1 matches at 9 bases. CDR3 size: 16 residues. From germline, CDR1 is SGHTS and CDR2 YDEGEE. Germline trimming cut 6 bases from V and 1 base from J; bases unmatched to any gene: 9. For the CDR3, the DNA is TGTGCCAGCAAGGTAGTGACAGGGGGGGGCACAGATACGCAGTATTTT. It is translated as CASKVVTGGGTDTQYF.

The CDR3 DNA reads TGTGCCAGCAGTTTTAGATTACAGGGATTAGGGAATTCACCCCTCCACTTT. Its protein is CASSFRLQGLGNSPLHF. This rearrangement joins TRBV27 to TRBJ1-6, with a tentative D call TRBD1 (6 bases). Trimming removed 3 bases from V and 7 bases from J, with 19 bases in between. Germline V lookup: CDR1 MNHEY, CDR2 SMNVEV (reference sequence). The CDR3 loop spans 17 amino acids.

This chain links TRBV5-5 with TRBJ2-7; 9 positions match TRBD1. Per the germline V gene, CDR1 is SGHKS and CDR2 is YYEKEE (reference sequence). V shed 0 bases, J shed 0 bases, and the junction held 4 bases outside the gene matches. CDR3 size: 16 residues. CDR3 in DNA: TGTGCCAGCAGCTTGGAATGGGGACAGGGCTCCTACGAGCAGTACGTC. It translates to CASSLEWGQGSYEQYV.

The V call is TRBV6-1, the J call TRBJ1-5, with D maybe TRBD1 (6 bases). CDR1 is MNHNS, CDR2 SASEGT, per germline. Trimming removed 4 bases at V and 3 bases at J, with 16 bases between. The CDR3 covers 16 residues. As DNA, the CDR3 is TGTGCCAGCAGTGGCCCCCGAGGACAGCCCAATCAGCCCCAGCATTTT. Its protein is CASSGPRGQPNQPQHF.

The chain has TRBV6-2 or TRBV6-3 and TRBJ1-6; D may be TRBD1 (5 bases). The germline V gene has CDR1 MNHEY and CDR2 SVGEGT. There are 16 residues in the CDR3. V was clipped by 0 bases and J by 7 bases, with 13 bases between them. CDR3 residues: CASSYSGGVGNSPLHF. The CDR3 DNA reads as TGTGCCAGCAGTTACTCGGGAGGGGTGGGGAATTCACCCCTCCACTTT.

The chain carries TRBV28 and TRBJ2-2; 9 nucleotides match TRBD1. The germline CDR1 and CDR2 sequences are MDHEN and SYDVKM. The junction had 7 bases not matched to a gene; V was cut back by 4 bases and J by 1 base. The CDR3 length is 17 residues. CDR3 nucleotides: TGTGCCAGCAGTTCCGGGACAGGGAGAAAGAACACCGGGGAGCTGTTTTTT. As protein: CASSSGTGRKNTGELFF.

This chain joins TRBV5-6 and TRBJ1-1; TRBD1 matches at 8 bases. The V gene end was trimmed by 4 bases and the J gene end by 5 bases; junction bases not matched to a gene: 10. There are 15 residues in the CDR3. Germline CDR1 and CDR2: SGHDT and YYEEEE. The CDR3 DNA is TGTGCCAGCAGCCCCGCGGGGACAGGTGGAACTGAAGCTTTCTTT. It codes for CASSPAGTGGTEAFF. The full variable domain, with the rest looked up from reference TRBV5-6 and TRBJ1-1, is DAGVTQSPTHLIKTRGQQVTLRCSPKSGHDTVSWYQQALGQGPQFIFQYYEEEERQRGNFPDRFSGHQFPNYSSELNVNALLLGDSALYLCASSPAGTGGTEAFFGQGTRLTVV.

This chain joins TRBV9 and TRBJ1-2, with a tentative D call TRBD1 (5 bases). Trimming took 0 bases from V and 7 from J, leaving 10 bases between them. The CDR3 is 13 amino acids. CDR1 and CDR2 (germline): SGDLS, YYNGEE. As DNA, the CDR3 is TGTGCCAGCAGCGTAGTACAGGAGGGTGGCTACACCTTC. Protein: CASSVVQEGGYTF. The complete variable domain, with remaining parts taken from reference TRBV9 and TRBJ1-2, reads DSGVTQTPKHLITATGQRVTLRCSPRSGDLSVYWYQQSLDQGLQFLIQYYNGEERAKGNILERFSAQQFPDLHSELNLSSLELGDSALYFCASSVVQEGGYTFGSGTRLTVV.

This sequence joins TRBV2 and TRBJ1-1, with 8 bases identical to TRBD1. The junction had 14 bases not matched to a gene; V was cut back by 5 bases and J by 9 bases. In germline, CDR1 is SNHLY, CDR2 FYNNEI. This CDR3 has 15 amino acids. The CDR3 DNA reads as TGTGCCAGCAGTAAGGCGAGACAGGGGTCTCCACAAGCTTTCTTT. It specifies CASSKARQGSPQAFF.

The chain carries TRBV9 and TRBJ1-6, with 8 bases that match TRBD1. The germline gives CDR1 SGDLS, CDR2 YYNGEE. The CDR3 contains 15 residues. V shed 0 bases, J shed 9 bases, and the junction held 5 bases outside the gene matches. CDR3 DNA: TGTGCCAGCAGCGTAGTTGGACAGGGATTTTCACCCCTCCACTTT. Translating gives CASSVVGQGFSPLHF.

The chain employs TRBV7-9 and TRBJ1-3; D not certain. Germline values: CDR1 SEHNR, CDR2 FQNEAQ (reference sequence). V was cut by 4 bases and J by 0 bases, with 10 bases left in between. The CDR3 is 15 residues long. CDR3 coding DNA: TGTGCCAGCAGCTCCCCCGGAGACTCTGGAAACACCATATATTTT. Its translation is CASSSPGDSGNTIYF.

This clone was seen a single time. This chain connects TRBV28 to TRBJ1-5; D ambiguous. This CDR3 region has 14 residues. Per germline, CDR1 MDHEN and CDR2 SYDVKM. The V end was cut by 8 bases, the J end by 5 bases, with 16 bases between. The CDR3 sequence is CASSKPREYQPQHF. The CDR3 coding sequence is TGTGCCAGCTCTAAGCCAAGGGAGTATCAGCCCCAGCATTTT.

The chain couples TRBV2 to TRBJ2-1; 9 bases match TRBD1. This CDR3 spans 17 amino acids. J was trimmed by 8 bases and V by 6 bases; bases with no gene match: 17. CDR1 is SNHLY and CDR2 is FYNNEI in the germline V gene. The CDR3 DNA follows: TGTGCCAGCAGCGTTGAGGCAGGGACAGGGATATTTCATGAGCAGTTCTTC. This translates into CASSVEAGTGIFHEQFF.

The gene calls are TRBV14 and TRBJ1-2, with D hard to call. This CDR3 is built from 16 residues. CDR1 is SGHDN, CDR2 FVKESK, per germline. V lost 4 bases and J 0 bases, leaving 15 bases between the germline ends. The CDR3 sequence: CASSLGGSATNYGYTF. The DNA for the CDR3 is TGTGCCAGCAGCCTCGGAGGGTCAGCTACTAACTATGGCTACACCTTC.

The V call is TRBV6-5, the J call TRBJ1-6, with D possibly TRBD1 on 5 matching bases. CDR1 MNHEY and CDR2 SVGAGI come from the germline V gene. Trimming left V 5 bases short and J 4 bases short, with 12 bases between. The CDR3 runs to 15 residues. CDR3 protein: CASSTTGGYNSPLHF. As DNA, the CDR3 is TGTGCCAGCAGTACTACGGGGGGATATAATTCACCCCTCCACTTT.

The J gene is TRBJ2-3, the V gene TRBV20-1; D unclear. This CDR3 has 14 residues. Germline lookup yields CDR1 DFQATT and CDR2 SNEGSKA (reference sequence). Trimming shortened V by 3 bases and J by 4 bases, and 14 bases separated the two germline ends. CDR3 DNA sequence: TGCAGTGCTAGTGTTACCCGGAGAGCAGATACGCAGTATTTT. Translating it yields CSASVTRRADTQYF.

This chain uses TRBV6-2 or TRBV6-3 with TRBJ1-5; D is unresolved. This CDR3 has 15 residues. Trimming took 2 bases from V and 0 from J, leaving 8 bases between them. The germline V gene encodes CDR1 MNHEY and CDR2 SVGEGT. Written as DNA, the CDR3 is TGTGCCAGCAGTTACGCGGGAAATAGCAATCAGCCCCAGCATTTT. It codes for CASSYAGNSNQPQHF.